This is a list of T cell receptor beta chains from one sample in a study of cytomegalovirus exposure and HLA in healthy donors. The table came from immunoSEQ multiplex PCR; TCRdb's copy has only in-frame clones and leaves some out. The sample lists about 160,000 clones, approximately 80% occurring once. The sequencing input was PBMCs. The receptors stem from a male donor in good health and CMV-seronegative. CDR3s include the opening cysteine and the closing phenylalanine or tryptophan. D genes are given only for firm matches. Clone size is not always given. Where it is, it says once, few, many or a class for expanded clones.

v_gene,abundance,d_gene,j_gene,CDR3nt,CDR3aa
TRBV7-9,.,.,TRBJ2-7,TGTGCCAGCAGCTTGGCAGGGACACCCTACGAGCAGTACTTC,CASSLAGTPYEQYF
TRBV10-3,.,TRBD1,TRBJ1-2,TGTGCCATCAGTGAGTCTCTCCAGGGGGCGGGCTATGGCTACACCTTC,CAISESLQGAGYGYTF
TRBV11-1,.,.,TRBJ2-5,TGTGCCAGCATCCAAGACAGGAACCAAGAGACCCAGTACTTC,CASIQDRNQETQYF
TRBV7-2,.,TRBD1,TRBJ1-5,TGTGCCAGCAGCCCTCCGGGACAGGGGCGCCAGCCCCAGCATTTT,CASSPPGQGRQPQHF
TRBV5-5,.,.,TRBJ1-1,TGTGCCAGCAGCAGAACCCCAGGGCGAACTGAAGCTTTCTTT,CASSRTPGRTEAFF
TRBV28,.,TRBD1,TRBJ2-3,TGTGCCAGCAGGAGGCAGGGGGACGTAGATACGCAGTATTTT,CASRRQGDVDTQYF
TRBV7-2,.,TRBD2,TRBJ2-7,TGTGCCAGCAGCCAAGGGGTCGGGGGGTCCTACGAGCAGTACTTC,CASSQGVGGSYEQYF
TRBV7-9,.,TRBD1,TRBJ2-7,TGTGCCAGCAGCTTATTAATGGGACAGCTCTCCTACGAGCAGTACTTC,CASSLLMGQLSYEQYF
TRBV18,.,.,TRBJ1-3,TGTGCCAGCTCACCGTCGCAGTCCTCTGGAAACACCATATATTTT,CASSPSQSSGNTIYF
TRBV7-6,.,.,TRBJ2-3,TGTGCCAGCAGCTTAGCGGGAGAACGCACAGATACGCAGTATTTT,CASSLAGERTDTQYF
TRBV9,.,TRBD1,TRBJ1-2,TGTGCCAGCAGCGTCGGGACTTCCGGGACAGGGGCCCTTGGGGGAGGCTACACCTTC,CASSVGTSGTGALGGGYTF
TRBV2,.,.,TRBJ1-1,TGTGCCAGCAGCGCCCCTGGGATGGGGGCCACTGAAGCTTTCTTT,CASSAPGMGATEAFF
TRBV5-1,.,.,TRBJ2-2,TGCGCCAGCAGCCCTGGACTTATGAACACCGGGGAGCTGTTTTTT,CASSPGLMNTGELFF
TRBV19,.,TRBD1,TRBJ1-2,TGTGCCAGTAGTTCCCGGACAGGCCTCTATGGCTACACCTTC,CASSSRTGLYGYTF
TRBV11-3,few,.,TRBJ2-3,TGTGCCAGCAGCGCTGGGACATCTAGCACAGATACGCAGTATTTT,CASSAGTSSTDTQYF
TRBV5-4,.,TRBD1,TRBJ2-5,TGTGCCAGCAGCCTCCCGGGACAGGGCGGAGAGACCCAGTACTTC,CASSLPGQGGETQYF
TRBV28,few,TRBD2,TRBJ2-3,TGTGCCAGCAGCTCCAGCGGGAGGCGGACAGATACGCAGTATTTT,CASSSSGRRTDTQYF
TRBV27,few,TRBD2,TRBJ2-1,TGTGCCAGCAGGGGGGGACTAGCGGGATTCAATGAGCAGTTCTTC,CASRGGLAGFNEQFF
TRBV9,.,TRBD2,TRBJ2-3,TGTGCCAGCAGCGTACTAGCGGGGGGAGTAGATACGCAGTATTTT,CASSVLAGGVDTQYF
TRBV5-1,.,.,TRBJ1-1,TGCGCCAGCAGCTTGACTCGGGGGAACACTGAAGCTTTCTTT,CASSLTRGNTEAFF
TRBV12-5,.,TRBD1,TRBJ1-4,TGTGCTAGTGGTTTGGTTAGGACAGGGAGGGATGAAAAACTGTTTTTT,CASGLVRTGRDEKLFF
TRBV5-1,.,TRBD1,TRBJ2-2,TGCGCCAGCAGCTTGATCCCAGGGGGCACCGGGGAGCTGTTTTTT,CASSLIPGGTGELFF
TRBV27,.,TRBD2,TRBJ2-3,TGTGCCAGCAGTTTATCGACTAGCGGGGGTGCAGATACGCAGTATTTT,CASSLSTSGGADTQYF
TRBV19,.,TRBD2,TRBJ2-1,TGTGCCAGTAGTATGTCGCCCAGGGCGGGGGTTTACAATGAGCAGTTCTTC,CASSMSPRAGVYNEQFF
TRBV29-1,.,TRBD1,TRBJ2-4,TGCAGCGTTACCGGGACAGATAAAAACATTCAGTACTTC,CSVTGTDKNIQYF
TRBV11-2,.,TRBD2,TRBJ2-2,TGTGCCAGCAGCTTAGTCGGCCTAGCGGCCGGGGAGCTGTTTTTT,CASSLVGLAAGELFF
TRBV9,.,TRBD1,TRBJ1-1,TGTGCCAGCAGTGAACCTGGGACAGGGGGTTTGAACACTGAAGCTTTCTTT,CASSEPGTGGLNTEAFF
TRBV18,.,.,TRBJ2-2,TGTGCCAGCTCACCCGCGAGGGCCACCGGGGAGCTGTTTTTT,CASSPARATGELFF
TRBV15,.,.,TRBJ2-1,TGTGCCACCAGCAGAGAGAGGCTCGGGAGAGGTTCCTACAATGAGCAGTTCTTC,CATSRERLGRGSYNEQFF
TRBV27,.,TRBD1,TRBJ1-2,TGTGCCAGCAGTCAACGGACAGGAATGTATGGCTACACCTTC,CASSQRTGMYGYTF
TRBV19,.,.,TRBJ2-7,TGTGCCAGTAGTATAGTGGCGCAGGCCGACTACGAGCAGTACTTC,CASSIVAQADYEQYF
TRBV7-3,.,TRBD1,TRBJ2-2,TGTGCCAGCAGCGGGACAGGGGACACCGGGGAGCTGTTTTTT,CASSGTGDTGELFF
TRBV7-6,.,TRBD2,TRBJ2-1,TGTGCCAGCAGCCTCGGGACTAGCGGGCTGTACAATGAGCAGTTCTTC,CASSLGTSGLYNEQFF
TRBV10-3,few,.,TRBJ1-6,TGTGCCATCAGGAAATCGAGCTCCTATAATTCACCCCTCCACTTT,CAIRKSSSYNSPLHF
TRBV5-1,few,TRBD2,TRBJ2-5,TGCGCCAGCAGCTTGGGCGGGAGTCTAGAAGAGACCCAGTACTTC,CASSLGGSLEETQYF
TRBV21-1,.,.,TRBJ1-2,TGTGCCAGCAGCAAAAGGTCAGGGACAGGGAATGGCTACACCTTC,CASSKRSGTGNGYTF
TRBV2,.,TRBD1,TRBJ1-5,TGTGCCAGCAACCTGGACAGGGGCAATCAGCCCCAGCATTTT,CASNLDRGNQPQHF
TRBV29-1,once,.,TRBJ2-1,TGCAGCGTTGTCGGGGGTTCCTACAATGAGCAGTTCTTC,CSVVGGSYNEQFF
TRBV30,.,TRBD2,TRBJ2-2,TGTGCCTCGCATGGACTAGCACAAGGGGAGCTGTTTTTT,CASHGLAQGELFF
TRBV15,.,.,TRBJ1-5,TGTGCCACCAGCAGAGCGTATAATCAGCCCCAGCATTTT,CATSRAYNQPQHF
TRBV6-1,.,TRBD1,TRBJ2-3,TGTGCCATCGGGACAGGGGAGGCAGATACGCAGTATTTT,CAIGTGEADTQYF
TRBV11-2,once,TRBD2,TRBJ2-3,TGTGCCAGCAGCTTAGCGGGAGGGTTCGCAGATACGCAGTATTTT,CASSLAGGFADTQYF
TRBV5-1,.,TRBD1,TRBJ2-2,TGCGCCAGCAGCTTGGCCGCGGGACAGGGTTACACCGGGGAGCTGTTTTTT,CASSLAAGQGYTGELFF
TRBV5-4,.,TRBD1,TRBJ1-2,TGTGCCAGCAGCCAGGGGCGGACAGGGCCCTATGGCTACACCTTC,CASSQGRTGPYGYTF
TRBV19,.,.,TRBJ2-7,TGTGCCAGTAGTTCACTCGACGTTGGCGGCGAGCAGTACTTC,CASSSLDVGGEQYF
TRBV9,few,.,TRBJ2-7,TGTGCCAGCAGCGTAGGACTAGTAGCCCACGAGCAGTACTTC,CASSVGLVAHEQYF
TRBV7-6,few,.,TRBJ1-4,TGTGCCAGCAGCACAAAGGAAACAGGGAGTGGTGAAAAACTGTTTTTT,CASSTKETGSGEKLFF
TRBV6-1,once,.,TRBJ1-4,TGTGCCAGCAGTCCAAGGGGGGAAAAACTGTTTTTT,CASSPRGEKLFF
TRBV19,.,TRBD1,TRBJ1-1,TGTGCCAGTACCCCGACGGACAGGGGCACTGAAGCTTTCTTT,CASTPTDRGTEAFF
TRBV11-3,.,.,TRBJ1-3,TGTGCCAGCAGCGCCTCCGGGGACTCTGGAAACACCATATATTTT,CASSASGDSGNTIYF
TRBV11-2,.,TRBD2,TRBJ2-1,TGTGCCAGCAGACCGACTAGCGGGAGCATCCACAATGAGCAGTTCTTC,CASRPTSGSIHNEQFF
TRBV5-1,.,TRBD1,TRBJ2-2,TGCGCCAGCAGCTCGGGACAGTTGAACACCGGGGAGCTGTTTTTT,CASSSGQLNTGELFF
TRBV7-9,.,.,TRBJ1-6,TGTGCCAGCAGCTCCTCACTAGATTCACCCCTCCACTTT,CASSSSLDSPLHF
TRBV18,once,.,TRBJ1-2,TGTGCCAGCTCCCTCCCTCAACCACAGGGACATGGCTACACCTTC,CASSLPQPQGHGYTF